This T cell receptor beta chain was obtained from a study of CD8+ T cells in alopecia areata. Study details: Percent affected scalp area, the SALT score, rated treated patients' severity. Notes on the study in general: Just one nonresponder means the tie between baseline CD8+ expansion and response stays uncertain. Scalp samples also contribute reads from the resident alphabeta T cells found in normal skin.

Comment on this clone: Its antigen is unidentified.

Extraction of RNA preceded its reverse transcription into cDNA, which served as the sequencing template. Produced via immunoSEQ multiplex PCR; TCRdb's table is partial and in-frame only. The top ten hold over 2.5% of the sample, which has approximately 210,000 clones, around 43% seen once. Germline trimming cut 5 bases from V and 1 base from J; bases unmatched to any gene: 4. Germline-derived CDR1 and CDR2 are SGHVS and FNYEAQ. The CDR3 extends over 14 amino acids. Treatment here: oral pan-JAK inhibitor, 5-10 mg twice daily. The chain joins TRBV7-6 to TRBJ2-5; 7 nucleotides match TRBD1. The origin of this receptor is a human donor with alopecia areata. The sample consisted of CD4+ T cells sorted from blood, taken around week 37, from a patient treated with tofacitinib. CDR3 nucleotides: TGTGCCAGCAGCGACGGGACAGTCCAAGAGACCCAGTACTTC. Its translation is CASSDGTVQETQYF.